Listed below are T cell receptor beta chains from one sample, sequenced in a study of blood T cells in healthy people across ages. TCRdb independently ran MiXCR on the 5' RACE reads; one entry per CDR3 protein. The data contain some 760,000 distinct CDR3 sequences, 25% of them seen just once; the ten biggest clones take up under 10%. This sample also belongs to another study, concerning T cells of mothers and their children.

The sample comprised blood. The receptors stem from a boy aged 5-17 years in good health. Both conserved end residues are part of each CDR3. Each record gives: J gene, clone size, D gene, V gene, CDR3 DNA, CDR3 protein. The D gene is left open where the match is weak. Clone size, where shown, is once, few, many, or a class for clones that have expanded.

TRBJ2-5	NA	NA	TRBV11-1	TGTGCCAGCAGCCGGACTGCGAAAGAGACCCAGTACTTC	CASSRTAKETQYF
TRBJ2-1	NA	TRBD2	TRBV29-1	TGCAGCGTTGAGAGATGGGACCCCGCGGGAGAGAGAAATGAGCAGTTCTTC	CSVERWDPAGERNEQFF
TRBJ2-5	few	NA	TRBV24-1	TGTGCCACCAGTGGTTGGGGACCGACTCCTACCCAAGAGACCCAGTACTTC	CATSGWGPTPTQETQYF
TRBJ2-1	NA	TRBD2	TRBV29-1	TGCAGCGTTGCCGGGACTAGCAAAGCTGACGATGAGCAGTTCTTC	CSVAGTSKADDEQFF
TRBJ2-4	few	NA	TRBV6-6	TGTGCCAGCAGTTACTCCGACGGTGTAGCCAAAAACATTCAGTACTTC	CASSYSDGVAKNIQYF
TRBJ2-6	few	NA	TRBV29-1	TGCAGCGTTGGGGGGGCCGCTGGGGCCAACGTCCTGACTTTC	CSVGGAAGANVLTF
TRBJ2-1	NA	TRBD2	TRBV20-1	TGCAGTGCTAGACGACTAGCGGGGAGCTCCTACAATGAGCAGTTCTTC	CSARRLAGSSYNEQFF
TRBJ1-1	few	NA	TRBV20-1	TGCAGTCTAGGGAGGGGCGACACTGAAGCTTTCTTT	CSLGRGDTEAFF
TRBJ2-2	NA	NA	TRBV5-4	TGTGCCAGCAGCTACGGTCCGATCGGGGAGCTGTTTTTT	CASSYGPIGELFF
TRBJ2-7	few	NA	TRBV27	TGTGCCAGCAGTTTACGGTCGCAGGCCCCCTACGAGCAGTACTTC	CASSLRSQAPYEQYF
TRBJ2-3	NA	NA	TRBV5-5	TGTGCCAGCAGCCCGGACAAACGTTCTAGCACAGATACGCAGTATTTT	CASSPDKRSSTDTQYF
TRBJ1-2	few	TRBD1	TRBV9	TGTGCCAGCAGCGGGAAGACAGGGGCTAACTATGGCTACACCTTC	CASSGKTGANYGYTF
TRBJ2-5	NA	NA	TRBV7-9	TGTGCCAGCAGCTCCCGGTCTGACCCGACCCAGTACTTC	CASSSRSDPTQYF
TRBJ2-5	NA	NA	TRBV4-3	TGCGCCAGCAACCAAGTTCAGGAAGAGACCCAGTACTTC	CASNQVQEETQYF
TRBJ1-1	NA	NA	TRBV6-1	TGTGCCAGCAGTGAAGTCAGGATAGGGGAAGCTTTCTTT	CASSEVRIGEAFF
TRBJ2-1	NA	NA	TRBV7-2	TGTGCCAGCAGCTTAAGCGTCTACAATGAGCAGTTCTTC	CASSLSVYNEQFF
TRBJ1-4	few	NA	TRBV5-1	TGCGCCAGCAGCCCCTTGCAGGGACCTAGTGAAAAACTGTTTTTT	CASSPLQGPSEKLFF
TRBJ2-4	few	NA	TRBV15	TGTGCCACCAGCAGAGGGAGCGCCAGGAGAAACATTCAGTACTTC	CATSRGSARRNIQYF
TRBJ2-3	NA	NA	TRBV5-1	TGCGCCAGCAGCTTGCAAGCGATTAGGGATACGCAGTATTTT	CASSLQAIRDTQYF
TRBJ1-1	NA	NA	TRBV3-1	TGTGCCAGCAGCCAAGATTCCATTTGGACTACCGGAGCAGGATCGAACACTGAAGCTTTCTTT	CASSQDSIWTTGAGSNTEAFF
TRBJ1-2	NA	NA	TRBV3-1	TGTGTCAGCAGCCAAGATTCGGAGATAGGCTACACCTTC	CVSSQDSEIGYTF
TRBJ2-7	few	NA	TRBV7-2	TGTGCCAGCAGCTTAAATGGGGCATCGCAGTACTTC	CASSLNGASQYF
TRBJ2-3	NA	TRBD2	TRBV29-1	TGCAGCGTTTCCGCGGGAGGTACAGATACGCAGTATTTT	CSVSAGGTDTQYF
TRBJ2-1	NA	NA	TRBV4-1	TGCGCCAGCAGCCATGTAGGAGAGGAGCAGTTCTTC	CASSHVGEEQFF
TRBJ2-1	NA	NA	TRBV20-1	TGCAGTGCTAGAGCAAATGGCCAGACTGAGTACAATGAGCAGTTCTTC	CSARANGQTEYNEQFF
TRBJ1-1	NA	NA	TRBV24-1	TGTGCCACCAGTGATGGAACAGGGATTGAAGCTTTCTTT	CATSDGTGIEAFF
TRBJ1-1	once	TRBD1	TRBV7-9	TGTGCCAGCAGCGGATGGACAGGGGGCATAGATGAAGCTTTCTTT	CASSGWTGGIDEAFF
TRBJ2-1	NA	NA	TRBV28	TGTGCCAGCACCTTGTTCTCACGTAGGAATGAGCAGTTCTTC	CASTLFSRRNEQFF
TRBJ2-3	few	TRBD2	TRBV7-3	TGTGCCAGCAGGCGAGCGGGAGAGAGCACAGATACGCAGTATTTT	CASRRAGESTDTQYF
TRBJ2-5	few	TRBD1	TRBV11-1	TGTGCCAGCAGCGAGACAGGGGCCCGGGAGACCCAGTACTTC	CASSETGARETQYF
TRBJ2-3	NA	TRBD2	TRBV29-1	TGCAGCGAGAGCGGGGGGGCGGCAGATACGCAGTATTTT	CSESGGAADTQYF
TRBJ2-7	many	NA	TRBV7-9	TGTGCCAGCAGCTTCAGTCCGTTTGGGACAATCTACGAGCAGTACTTC	CASSFSPFGTIYEQYF
TRBJ1-2	NA	NA	TRBV6-1	TGTGCCAGCAGTGAAGTGGGCAGAAACTATGGCTACACCTTC	CASSEVGRNYGYTF
TRBJ2-1	NA	TRBD2	TRBV6-6	TGTGCCACAAGCGGGGCCTACAATGAGCAGTTCTTC	CATSGAYNEQFF
TRBJ2-1	few	NA	TRBV29-1	TGCAGCGTTGGGGGCCGGCTCAGGGACAATGAGCAGTTCTTC	CSVGGRLRDNEQFF
TRBJ1-2	NA	TRBD1	TRBV13	TGTGCCAGCAGCTCCCCGACAGGGCGTGGCTACACCTTC	CASSSPTGRGYTF
TRBJ2-5	few	NA	TRBV29-1	TGCAGCGTTGTGGAGATCCAAGAGACCCAGTACTTC	CSVVEIQETQYF
TRBJ2-5	few	TRBD1	TRBV6-4	TGTGCCAGCAGCGGCAGCCGGGACAGGGAGGCAGAGACCCAGTACTTC	CASSGSRDREAETQYF
TRBJ2-7	NA	TRBD1	TRBV28	TGTGCCAGCAGTTCCGGGACAGGGGCATCCTACGAGCAGTACTTC	CASSSGTGASYEQYF
TRBJ2-7	NA	NA	TRBV20-1	TGCAGTGCTAGGGATCTCACCTCCTACGAGCAGTACTTC	CSARDLTSYEQYF
TRBJ1-6	NA	NA	TRBV10-3	TGTGCCATCAGCCTCCGGGACGGCCAAAATTCACCCCTCCACTTT	CAISLRDGQNSPLHF
TRBJ2-5	NA	NA	TRBV12-3/TRBV12-4	TGTGCCAGCAGTTTAGCGAACTTACCTTCGGGCCAGTACTTC	CASSLANLPSGQYF
TRBJ2-6	NA	NA	TRBV23-1	TGCGCCAGCAGTCAGATCGTGTTTCCCCGGGCTGGGGCCAACGTCCTGACTTTC	CASSQIVFPRAGANVLTF
TRBJ2-1	few	TRBD2	TRBV7-2	TGTGCCAGCAGCTTCGGGACTAGCGGGAGAAGCTCCTACAATGAGCAGTTCTTC	CASSFGTSGRSSYNEQFF
TRBJ2-2	NA	NA	TRBV5-1	TGCGCCAGCAGCTTGGAAGGTAGCGGATTTACCCCAGAAGCGAACACCGGGGAGCTGTTTTTT	CASSLEGSGFTPEANTGELFF
TRBJ2-5	NA	NA	TRBV7-9	TGTGCCAGCAGCTTAGCGATGGGGAGAGGGACCCAGTACTTC	CASSLAMGRGTQYF
TRBJ2-5	NA	NA	TRBV24-1	TGTGCCACCAGTAGTGATCGGAGGGTAGAGACCCAGTACTTC	CATSSDRRVETQYF
TRBJ1-1	few	NA	TRBV10-3	TGTGCCATCTCCCGGGCTGACACTGAAGCTTTCTTT	CAISRADTEAFF
TRBJ1-6	few	NA	TRBV28	TGTGCCAGCAGTTTATACAGGGATAATTCACCCCTCCACTTT	CASSLYRDNSPLHF
TRBJ2-7	NA	NA	TRBV6-1	TGTGCCAGCAGGGCCGGTCAAGGGGCCTACGAGCAGTACTTC	CASRAGQGAYEQYF
TRBJ2-1	many	TRBD1	TRBV7-2	TGTGCCAGCAGCTTGGGACAGGGTTACAATGAGCAGTTCTTC	CASSLGQGYNEQFF
TRBJ2-1	few	NA	TRBV7-2	TGCGCCAGCAGCTTAGATCCCGGGGGCAGGTGCGACGAGCAGTTCTTC	CASSLDPGGRCDEQFF
TRBJ2-1	many	NA	TRBV29-1	TGCAGCGTTGAATATGAGCAGTTCTTC	CSVEYEQFF
TRBJ2-7	NA	TRBD1	TRBV20-1	TGCAGTGCTAGATTCCGGGACAGGGACTCCTACGAGCAGTACTTC	CSARFRDRDSYEQYF
TRBJ1-2	few	NA	TRBV2	TGTGCCAGCAGAGGGGAACCTAACTATGGCTACACCTTC	CASRGEPNYGYTF
TRBJ2-3	NA	TRBD1	TRBV7-9	TGTGCCAGCAGCCTACTCCCGGGACAGGGAAGGTCAGATACGCAGTATTTT	CASSLLPGQGRSDTQYF
TRBJ2-7	NA	NA	TRBV20-1	TGCAGTGCTACTCCGGACGGATTCTACGAGCAGTACTTC	CSATPDGFYEQYF
TRBJ2-5	NA	NA	TRBV12-3/TRBV12-4	TGTGCCAGCAGTTTCACGACCCCGCGGTGGCCGGGGACCCAGTACTTC	CASSFTTPRWPGTQYF
TRBJ2-5	few	NA	TRBV9	TGTGCCAGCAGCGCAACAGCGGGCCAAGAGACCCAGTACTTC	CASSATAGQETQYF